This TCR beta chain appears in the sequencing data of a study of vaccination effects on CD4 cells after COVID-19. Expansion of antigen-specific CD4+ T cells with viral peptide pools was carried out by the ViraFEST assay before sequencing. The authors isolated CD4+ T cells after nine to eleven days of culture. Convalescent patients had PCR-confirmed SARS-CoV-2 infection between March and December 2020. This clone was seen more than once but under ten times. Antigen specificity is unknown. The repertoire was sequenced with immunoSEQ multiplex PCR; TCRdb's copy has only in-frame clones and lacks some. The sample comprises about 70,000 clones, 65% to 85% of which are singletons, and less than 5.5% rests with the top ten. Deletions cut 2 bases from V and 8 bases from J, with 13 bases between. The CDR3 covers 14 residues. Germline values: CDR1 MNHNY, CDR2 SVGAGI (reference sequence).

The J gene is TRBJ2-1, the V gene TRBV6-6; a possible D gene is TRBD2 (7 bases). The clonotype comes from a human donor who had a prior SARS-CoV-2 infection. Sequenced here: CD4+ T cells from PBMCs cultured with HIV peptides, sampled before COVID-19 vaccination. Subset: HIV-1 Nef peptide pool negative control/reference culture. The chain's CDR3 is CASSYDAGADEQFF. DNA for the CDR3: TGTGCCAGCAGTTACGACGCGGGGGCCGATGAGCAGTTCTTC.